This TCR beta chain stems from a study of HIV-infected patients and healthy controls. Study-wide findings and caveats: Diversity differences between study cohorts were not due to their slight age and sex differences. Only sixteen HIV-infected individuals were processed, a major limit on how widely findings apply.

V was cut by 3 bases and J by 0 bases, with 6 bases left in between. CDR3 size: 13 residues. CDR1 and CDR2 (germline): WNHNN, SYGVQD (reference sequence). This clonotype has at least ten counts. Its cognate antigen is unknown. Antiretroviral therapy had run roughly three months, about 14 weeks, before follow-up blood collection. All unsorted peripheral T cells were captured because whole blood was used without fractionation. Exclusions covered tumors, febrile or AIDS-related illness, and hepatitis B or C coinfection. Alpha and beta constant-region primers primed reverse transcription of about 500 ng RNA. Alpha and beta chain libraries were made separately by chain-specific third strand synthesis with multiplexing indices. Each cDNA molecule was barcoded, and a single primer pair amplified each chain. TCRdb re-analysed the 5' RACE reads in MiXCR, keeping a single row per CDR3 protein. The data show roughly 18,000 distinct CDR3 sequences, 7.5% to 10% seen once.

This TCR was sampled from an adult with HIV infection. The chain carries TRBV10-1 and TRBJ2-7; D not certain. Sequenced material: blood, taken during antiretroviral therapy. CDR3 amino acids: CASSDLYSYEQYF. CDR3 DNA: TGCGCCAGCAGTGACCTCTACTCCTACGAGCAGTACTTC.